This T cell receptor beta chain appears in the sequencing data of a study of cytomegalovirus exposure and HLA in healthy donors (dated by TCRdb to between 2016 and 2019). For the wider study: In an earlier analysis of under 600 of the donors, 250 to 350 Gb of sequence data and 100 million or so unique TCR beta sequences from 180 million or so T cells were reported. A later genetic analysis used genome-wide SNP genotypes for about three fifths of the 666 donors, treating that subset as a discovery cohort. Along with the approximately 700-subject first cohort, a separate validation cohort of some 130 different subjects was used. High-throughput TCR immunosequencing, statistical association of individual TCRs with disease status, and machine learning were combined to predict cytomegalovirus infection status. HLA typing included class I and class II loci at four-digit resolution. In the later analysis, no new phenotypic data were used to find candidate immune exposures; instead, reliance was placed on TCR beta sequences and their occurrence across donors. The genetic ancestry cluster associated with self-reported Caucasian donors included roughly 84% of the roughly 410 genotyped donors. Across approximately 400 genotyped donors of the cohort, an average of about 220,000 unique TCR beta nucleotide sequences per donor were sequenced, and approximately 17% of those sequences were non-productive. Four or five DR-DQ haplotypes were handled as single units for association and clustering because linkage in the cohort was strong. To decide whether each TCR beta V gene segment behaved as functional or pseudogenic, an earlier analysis of some 570 of the donors relied on high-throughput TCR beta sequencing. Typing coverage differed by locus: A, B, C, DRB1 and DQB1 were typed in about 620-630 donors, DQA1 in 522, DPA1 in some 610, and DPB1 in roughly 450. A later analysis re-analyzed previously published TCR beta repertoires from several hundred donors and added high-resolution HLA genotyping to study TCR occurrence patterns. All discovery cohort repertoires had been generated on a single sequencing platform. Donor age, sex, ethnicity and CMV serostatus were compiled together with the repertoire data. Using immunosequencing, the study profiled T cell repertoires from 666 subjects and related those repertoires to cytomegalovirus serostatus. An early release that covered fewer than 750 HLA-typed donors contained 300 to 350 gigabases of sequencing data and about 84 million unique TCR sequences. The aim of the study was to test whether cataloging public T cell receptors could identify signatures of past pathogen exposure.

The cohort was made up of 500 to 850 healthy bone marrow donors. Cohort members were all nominally healthy when sampled, although unrecorded immune exposures were likely present. The donor tested CMV seropositive, placing the donor among the roughly 270 seropositive members of the cohort. A peripheral blood sample was provided by each donor, and peripheral blood mononuclear cells were used for TCR beta sequencing. Genomic DNA was extracted from the blood cell samples with the Qiagen DNeasy Blood Extraction Kit. Broader findings and caveats from the paper: Across donors, most TCR sequences were observed very rarely, whereas some public TCRs were present in many individuals. Compared with the roughly 670-donor mean, donors in an Asian-associated ancestry cluster had fewer N-insertions in productive TCRs, according to a later genetic analysis. In vitro tests confirmed that three of the cytomegalovirus-associated TCR beta chains recognize cytomegalovirus antigens. Because counts were too low, 15 to 20 rarely observed V segments, including chromosome 9 orphons, were excluded from the earlier analysis of around 640 of the donors. A later genetic analysis associated a missense DCLRE1C variant with V-gene and J-gene trimming of TCR beta chains, and an independent cohort replicated the association. A later analysis found that most CMV-associated TCR beta chains appeared HLA-restricted, with HLA associations seemingly driven largely by CMV exposure. Only TCR beta chains were sequenced in this cohort, and the absence of alpha or paired-chain data limited detectable features. A group of highly shared sequence variants was considered likely to be a technical artifact of the sequencing pipeline. Sequencing depth was assumed to be roughly uniform across donors in the presence/absence analyses, though that assumption may not hold. At a false discovery rate of 0.05, a later analysis linked under 20,000 TCR beta sequences to specific HLA alleles. In an earlier analysis of 587 of the donors, most TCR beta V segments appeared in productive rearrangements about 90% or about 30% of the time, broadly matching IMGT annotations. Correlated functional status among segregating V segments might be attributable to linkage disequilibrium, but an unknown experimental factor could not be ruled out. In a later analysis, several top co-occurrence clusters were reported to appear linked to parvovirus B19, influenza, CMV and Epstein-Barr virus. The authors suggested that the approach could potentially be generalized to other disease states and immunological phenotypes. The study gave a list of about 160 TCR beta chains associated with cytomegalovirus. A further reported finding was that TCR beta sequences accurately predicted the HLA-A and HLA-B alleles for most subjects in the first cohort. For the cohort, immune exposure information was limited to CMV serostatus. A later analysis found that TCR association rates varied across HLA loci, with DRB1 alleles showing the most associated TCRs and HLA-C alleles the fewest. When HLA alleles, especially DR and DQ, strongly co-occurred, attributing TCR associations to individual alleles was difficult. Compared with equally common non-associated chains, HLA-associated TCR beta chains in a later analysis were more clonally expanded and had lower generation probabilities. Because HLA typing was unavailable for some donors at each locus, only the typed subset was used in association tests. Cytomegalovirus status was reported to be diagnosed by the classifier with high specificity and sensitivity in both the original and validation cohorts.

Libraries were built with the immunoSEQ multiplex PCR assay. For the multiplex PCR, a mixture combining 60 forward primers for TCR Vbeta segments and 13 reverse primers for TCR Jbeta segments was used. A multiplex PCR assay on genomic DNA amplified the CDR3 region of rearranged TCR beta genes. The Illumina HiSeq System was used to sequence the amplified TCR beta libraries as 87-base-pair reads. Per the original workflow: A later analysis tallied 75 million to 95 million unique TCR beta chains across the 700 or so repertoires, and around 10 million of those chains were shared by two or more donors. A nearest-neighbor algorithm error-corrected the raw reads and collapsed the reads into unique sequences, merging closely related sequences to remove PCR and sequencing errors. V, D and J gene segments were assigned by aligning CDR3 sequences to IMGT reference sequences. Each retained sequence needed at least a six-nucleotide match to both a V gene segment and a J gene segment. A rearrangement counted as productive if the CDR3 had no stop codons and remained in frame with V and J, and every other rearrangement counted as non-productive. Following IMGT convention, CDR3 was defined as the stretch from the second conserved V-encoded cysteine up to the conserved J-encoded phenylalanine. In an earlier analysis of some 550 of the donors, sequences lacking an unambiguous match to a single V gene segment were excluded. In an earlier analysis of 587 of the donors, V segments were called functional above 56.7% productive rearrangements and were called segregating when the between-donor standard deviation exceeded 5%. To diagnose cytomegalovirus status from the catalog of TCR beta chain sequences, a statistical classification framework was built. A later analysis assigned V and J genes by comparing TCR nucleotide sequences with IMGT/GENE-DB human TR gene sequences. The TCRdist pipeline was used in a later analysis to assign CDR3 sequences and most-parsimonious VDJ recombination scenarios. In a later analysis, every TCR beta chain was defined by the combination of its CDR3 amino acid sequence and its V-gene family, and reads without a unique V-gene family were dropped. In a later analysis, 450 to 600 highly shared, low-generation-probability nucleotide sequences were removed to address suspected cross-contamination and a sequencing artifact. In a later analysis, a clonal expansion index was calculated for each public chain from normalized within-repertoire ranks of inferred template counts. A later analysis computed generation probabilities with a VDJ recombination model fitted to out-of-frame rearrangements, and checked the results against IGoR. In a later analysis, TCR-TCR, TCR-HLA and TCR-CMV co-occurrence was scored with hypergeometric tests, and a repertoire-size bias correction was applied to TCR pairs. False discovery rates were estimated in a later analysis by permuting HLA or CMV assignments 20 times. In a later analysis, co-occurring TCRs were grouped using DBSCAN, and TCRdist sequence similarity was added for clustering within HLA-allele-positive subsets. Co-occurrence clustering excluded repertoires with fewer than 30,000 or more than 120,000 public chains, plus five with anomalous nucleotide sharing. Entries here come from immuneACCESS through TCRdb and include only in-frame sequences with V and J called. Some clones fail to appear in such tables; in the studies checked, an unresolved V gene covers under half of the shortfall, and the cause of the remainder is unknown. Clone size and V and J calls were adopted from that table, with D and trimming inferred from the DNA. Within this sample are around 120,000 clones, with roughly 71% of them counted one time only. The ten largest clones take up 11% of the sample.

With regard to this clone: The antigen this receptor binds is unknown. No much larger clone exists at a distance of one base, and base qualities are not known.

The clonotype comes from a man aged 40-49 years in good health and CMV-seropositive. Sequenced input: PBMCs.

The CDR3 sequence is CASRSGTSTYNEQFF. The DNA reads TGCGCCAGCAGATCCGGGACTAGCACTTACAATGAGCAGTTCTTC. The chain is encoded by TRBV5-1 joined to TRBJ2-1; 9 middle bases align to TRBD2. The cysteine opens and the phenylalanine closes a CDR3 of 15 amino acids. Only the CDR3 DNA stays, 45 bases, in frame from base 1. The V end gives up 5 bases and the J end 4 bases, leaving 7 bases in the junction not matched to a gene. CDR1 SGHRS and CDR2 YFSETQ are derived from the germline V gene. Supplemented by the reference TRBV5-1 and TRBJ2-1 proteins around the CDR3, the complete variable domain is KAGVTQTPRYLIKTRGQQVTLSCSPISGHRSVSWYQQTPGQGLQFLFEYFSETQRNKGNFPGRFSGRQFSNSRSEMNVSTLELGDSALYLCASRSGTSTYNEQFFGPGTRLTVL.